These 20 T cell receptor beta chains were sequenced from one sample in a study of T cells in Graves' hyperthyroidism and ophthalmopathy (dated by TCRdb to about 2019). The library was obtained by multiplex PCR. Sequenced using an Illumina HiSeq 2000. The TCR beta CDR3 regions were amplified from the RNA transcripts. For the first round of RT-PCR on the TCR CDR3, the HTBI primer set was used together with the Qiagen OneStep RT-PCR kit. The public reads were reprocessed in TCRdb via fastp at Q25 and MiXCR, keeping in-frame beta chains. Merged by CDR3 protein, the rows form single entries marked with the most common genes and DNA. The sample table records 400,000 to 550,000 distinct CDR3 sequences; around 14% of these occur just once. Of the sample, over 15% is held by the ten largest clones. The sequenced material came from blood. The receptors originated from a woman between 18 and 29 years old with Graves' hyperthyroidism.

This clonotype was counted ten times or more. The rearrangement joins TRBV12-3 or TRBV12-4 to TRBJ1-6; TRBD1 is a possible D gene (5 bases). Trimming left V 1 base short and J 7 bases short, with 8 bases between. CDR3 length: 14 residues. CDR3 amino acids: CASSLGGLNSPLHF. Here the CDR3 DNA reads TGTGCCAGCAGTTTAGGGGGGTTAAATTCACCCCTCCACTTT.

V and J are TRBV5-1 and TRBJ2-7; TRBD1 or TRBD2 may be the D gene (5 bases each). V lost 7 bases and J lost 4, with 18 bases in between. The CDR3 sequence is 14 residues long. Germline CDR1 reads SGHRS; CDR2 reads YFSETQ. CDR3 in amino acids: CASLPTGGEYEQYF. In DNA form, the CDR3 reads TGCGCCAGCCTTCCGACTGGGGGTGAATACGAGCAGTACTTC.

This clonotype was counted ten times or more. V and J are TRBV20-1 and TRBJ2-2, with TRBD1 as a possible D gene (6 bases). The CDR3 length is 16 residues. Trimming removed 2 bases from V and 0 bases from J, with 13 bases in between. Germline CDR1 reads DFQATT; CDR2 reads SNEGSKA (reference sequence). The CDR3, as DNA: TGCAGTGCTAGACGTTACAGGGTGTCGAACACCGGGGAGCTGTTTTTT. Translated, it gives CSARRYRVSNTGELFF.

V and J are TRBV9 and TRBJ1-3; no clear D gene. The CDR3 is 17 amino acids. Germline CDR1 SGDLS, CDR2 YYNGEE. The ends were cut back, 2 bases at V and 0 bases at J, with 15 bases in the middle. CDR3 sequence (DNA): TGTGCCAGCAGCGTCGGAGGAGCATTCTACTCTGGAAACACCATATATTTT. It codes for CASSVGGAFYSGNTIYF.

This clonotype has ten or more counts. The chain has TRBV27 and TRBJ2-7, with TRBD1 matching over 8 bases. V was pared by 2 bases and J by 4 bases, with 4 bases of the junction left unmatched. Germline assignment: CDR1 MNHEY and CDR2 SMNVEV (reference sequence). The CDR3 is made up of 14 amino acids. The CDR3 spells CASSLATGVYEQYF. CDR3 nucleotides: TGTGCCAGCAGTTTAGCGACAGGGGTGTACGAGCAGTACTTC.

This clonotype occurred many times. The CDR3 DNA is TGTGCCAGCAGCCTCTTCTTGGGAGGTACAGATACGCAGTATTTT. Its translation: CASSLFLGGTDTQYF. This sequence joins TRBV12-3 or TRBV12-4 and TRBJ2-3, with a weak D call TRBD2 (6 bases). This CDR3 contains 15 residues. Between the trimmed V and J ends, which lost 6 bases and 3 bases, there was a span of 16 bases.

This clonotype was observed many times. The chain's CDR3 is CAWSVGDRGLSYEQYV. The CDR3 DNA sequence: TGTGCCTGGAGTGTGGGCGACAGAGGACTCTCCTACGAGCAGTACGTC. The rearrangement links TRBV30 to TRBJ2-7; the D gene could be TRBD1 or TRBD2 (5 bases each). Germline CDR1 is GTSNPN and CDR2 is SVGIG (reference sequence). The CDR3 sequence is 16 residues long. Trimming shortened V by 0 bases and J by 0 bases, and 15 bases separated the two germline ends.

At least ten counts were recorded for this clonotype. This rearrangement joins TRBV7-2 to TRBJ1-2, with a tentative D call TRBD1 (5 bases). V lost 4 bases to trimming and J lost 4 bases, with 16 bases between them. Germline CDR1 reads SGHTA; CDR2 reads FQGNSA. The CDR3 is 15 amino acids. As DNA, the CDR3 is TGTGCCAGCAGCTCCGGACCGACCACAGGCTATGGCTACACCTTC. Translating it yields CASSSGPTTGYGYTF.

This clonotype was seen more than once but under ten times. The chain uses TRBV6-1 and TRBJ1-4, with D uncertain. The CDR3 loop spans 15 amino acids. V was cut by 6 bases and J by 0 bases, with 11 bases left in between. Germline-derived CDR1 and CDR2 are MNHNS and SASEGT. CDR3 sequence reads: CASSTNTATNEKLFF. CDR3 coding DNA: TGTGCCAGCAGCACCAATACGGCAACTAATGAAAAACTGTTTTTT.

Only a few counts were recorded for this clonotype. The germline gene is not matched at one end of the junction; a read error may be the cause. The V call is TRBV9, the J call TRBJ1-1; D call uncertain. CDR3 length equals 13 residues. Germline-derived CDR1 and CDR2 are SGDLS and YYNGEE. CDR3 amino acids: CAGSSDLDTEAFF. The CDR3 DNA sequence: TGTGCCGGCAGCAGCGACTTAGACACTGAAGCTTTCTTT.

This clonotype appeared many times. The chain combines TRBV30 with TRBJ1-6, with a tentative D call TRBD1 (5 bases). The germline CDR1 and CDR2 sequences are GTSNPN and SVGIG (reference sequence). The CDR3 spans 14 residues. V was cut by 1 base and J by 10 bases, with 14 bases left in between. CDR3 protein: CAWSGMGGNSPLHF. The CDR3 DNA reads TGTGCCTGGAGTGGAATGGGGGGGAACTCACCCCTCCACTTT.

The chain has TRBV7-8 and TRBJ1-1; D may be TRBD1 (5 bases). The germline V gene has CDR1 SGHVS and CDR2 FQNEAQ. The CDR3 loop spans 16 amino acids. Trimming stripped 1 base from V and 0 bases from J, with 12 bases between. Here the CDR3 reads CASSLEWSGLNTEAFF. CDR3 coding DNA: TGTGCCAGCAGCTTAGAGTGGTCAGGGTTGAACACTGAAGCTTTCTTT.

This clonotype was picked up many times. This chain uses TRBV5-1 with TRBJ2-1; D is uncertain. Germline loops: CDR1 SGHRS, CDR2 YFSETQ. The ends were cut back, 1 base at V and 5 bases at J, with 10 bases in the middle. The CDR3 contains 14 residues. The CDR3 loop reads CASSLTTNNNEQFF. The CDR3 nucleotides are TGCGCCAGCAGCTTGACTACAAACAACAATGAGCAGTTCTTC.

This clonotype has just a few counts. The gene calls are TRBV7-9 and TRBJ1-1, with D possibly TRBD1 on 6 matching bases. Germline loops: CDR1 SEHNR, CDR2 FQNEAQ (reference sequence). CDR3 length equals 14 residues. The ends were cut back, 5 bases at V and 5 bases at J, with 15 bases in the middle. The CDR3 spells CASSPGGKGTEAFF. CDR3 nucleotide sequence: TGTGCCAGCAGCCCCGGGGGCAAGGGTACTGAAGCTTTCTTT.

This clonotype was counted ten times or more. The J gene is TRBJ1-2, the V gene TRBV14; D ambiguous. V was clipped by 4 bases and J by 4 bases, with 4 bases between them. Germline-derived CDR1 and CDR2 are SGHDN and FVKESK. The CDR3 sequence is 11 residues long. The CDR3 sequence: CASSRGYGYTF. CDR3 nucleotides: TGTGCCAGCAGCCGGGGCTATGGCTACACCTTC. Full variable domain (remainder filled in from reference TRBV14 and TRBJ1-2): EAGVTQFPSHSVIEKGQTVTLRCDPISGHDNLYWYRRVMGKEIKFLLHFVKESKQDESGMPNNRFLAERTGGTYSTLKVQPAELEDSGVYFCASSRGYGYTFGSGTRLTVV.

In this sample, this clonotype turned up many times. The chain recombines TRBV19 with TRBJ2-1; 7 positions agree with TRBD2. The J segment lost 4 bases and the V segment lost 4 bases, leaving 4 bases of the junction unmatched. There are 14 residues in the CDR3. CDR1 is LNHDA and CDR2 is SQIVND in the germline V gene (reference sequence). As DNA, the CDR3 is TGTGCCAGTAGTAATAGCGGGCCTTACAATGAGCAGTTCTTC. This gives the protein CASSNSGPYNEQFF. Full variable domain (rest looked up from reference TRBV19 and TRBJ2-1): DGGITQSPKYLFRKEGQNVTLSCEQNLNHDAMYWYRQDPGQGLRLIYYSQIVNDFQKGDIAEGYSVSREKKESFPLTVTSAQKNPTAFYLCASSNSGPYNEQFFGPGTRLTVL.

This clonotype was seen repeatedly, ten times or more. The chain recombines TRBV27 with TRBJ1-1; 12 bases agree with TRBD1. The CDR3 contains 16 residues. J was trimmed by 1 base and V by 6 bases; bases with no gene match: 6. Germline V lookup: CDR1 MNHEY, CDR2 SMNVEV (reference sequence). CDR3 sequence: CASRPGTGGGNTEAFF. For the CDR3, the DNA is TGTGCCAGCAGGCCCGGGACAGGGGGCGGGAACACTGAAGCTTTCTTT.

This clonotype was seen at least ten times. The chain recombines TRBV7-9 with TRBJ1-1; D gene unclear. Germline CDR1 SEHNR, CDR2 FQNEAQ (reference sequence). V was trimmed by 1 base and J by 1 base, leaving 7 bases between them. The CDR3 has 14 amino acids. The CDR3 sequence is CASSLGVANTEAFF. The CDR3 region has the DNA TGTGCCAGCAGCTTAGGTGTGGCGAACACTGAAGCTTTCTTT. The full variable domain, completed using reference TRBV7-9 and TRBJ1-1, is DTGVSQNPRHKITKRGQNVTFRCDPISEHNRLYWYRQTLGQGPEFLTYFQNEAQLEKSRLLSDRFSAERPKGSFSTLEIQRTEQGDSAMYLCASSLGVANTEAFFGQGTRLTVV.

In the case of this clonotype: Being one base from a much bigger clone, this may be a read error. V and J are TRBV5-1 and TRBJ1-3, with D possibly being TRBD1 (5 bases). Per the germline V gene, CDR1 is SGHRS and CDR2 is YFSETQ. This CDR3 is built from 17 residues. V lost 1 base and J lost 0, with 14 bases in between. In DNA, the CDR3 is TGCGCCAGCAGCTTGCAAGTCGCCCAGGGCTCTGGAAACACCATATATTTT. Translation: CASSLQVAQGSGNTIYF.

This clonotype has just a few counts. A read error may produce the germline difference seen at one junction end. The chain has TRBV6-9 and TRBJ2-3, with TRBD2 matching over 8 bases. Germline lookup yields CDR1 MNHGY and CDR2 SVAAGI. The CDR3 is 13 residues long. CDR3 sequence: CASSGLAADTQYF. Here the CDR3 DNA reads TGCGCCAGCAGCGGACTAGCAGCAGATACGCAGTATTTT.